A single sample is the source of the 13 T cell receptor beta chains below, sequenced in a study of glioma-infiltrating T cells after dendritic cell vaccination. Assay used: immunoSEQ multiplex PCR; TCRdb lists only in-frame clones, some missing. Of around 97,000 clones listed, roughly 81% are singletons. Specimen: blood, collected before dendritic cell vaccination. These receptors were taken from a human donor with glioblastoma.

The V and J genes are TRBV19 and TRBJ1-5, with D maybe TRBD1 (5 bases). Germline CDR1 LNHDA, CDR2 SQIVND (reference sequence). V lost 6 bases and J 0 bases, leaving 21 bases between the germline ends. This CDR3 has 18 residues. The CDR3 DNA sequence: TGTGCCAGTAGCACGCACCGTGGGGCCGCCTATAGCAATCAGCCCCAGCATTTT. This codes for CASSTHRGAAYSNQPQHF.

The chain carries TRBV7-2 and TRBJ1-2, with 9 bases that match TRBD1. The CDR3 sequence is 14 residues long. With V trimmed by 3 bases and J by 7 bases, 6 bases remained unmatched. In germline, CDR1 is SGHTA, CDR2 FQGNSA. The CDR3 protein is CASSLGDRAPGYTF. The DNA of the CDR3 is TGTGCCAGCAGCTTGGGGGACAGGGCGCCTGGCTACACCTTC.

This clone was observed a few times. The chain combines TRBV4-3 with TRBJ2-1; D remains unclear. The CDR3 loop spans 16 amino acids. Trimming stripped 1 base from V and 5 bases from J, with 15 bases between. Per germline, CDR1 LGHNA and CDR2 YSLEER. CDR3 nucleotides: TGCGCCAGCAGCCAAGTGTCGAGGATCAGAGACAATGAGCAGTTCTTC. The encoded protein is CASSQVSRIRDNEQFF.

This chain links TRBV7-6 with TRBJ2-2, with 8 nucleotides matching TRBD1. Germline V gene sequence: CDR1 SGHVS, CDR2 FNYEAQ. The CDR3 runs to 15 residues. V lost 8 bases and J lost 5; bases outside the gene matches: 10. The CDR3, as DNA: TGTGCCAGCCGCCCCCGGACAGGGATTACCGGGGAGCTGTTTTTT. Protein: CASRPRTGITGELFF.

This chain connects TRBV11-2 to TRBJ2-1; 7 nucleotides agree with TRBD2. Per germline, CDR1 SGHAT and CDR2 FQNNGV. The CDR3 covers 14 residues. Trimming at V came to 0 bases and at J to 6 bases, leaving 2 bases not matched to a gene. The CDR3 reads CASSLESGGNEQFF. The CDR3, as DNA: TGTGCCAGCAGCTTAGAGTCGGGGGGCAATGAGCAGTTCTTC. Complete variable domain (other parts from reference TRBV11-2 and TRBJ2-1): EAGVAQSPRYKIIEKRQSVAFWCNPISGHATLYWYQQILGQGPKLLIQFQNNGVVDDSQLPKDRFSAERLKGVDSTLKIQPAKLEDSAVYLCASSLESGGNEQFFGPGTRLTVL.

The chain carries TRBV11-3 and TRBJ2-7; 8 nucleotides line up with TRBD1. Germline CDR1 SGHNT, CDR2 YENEEA. The ends lost 3 bases at V and 2 bases at J; junction bases unmatched: 3. The CDR3 consists of 14 residues. CDR3 amino acids: CASSFGTGPYEQYF. The CDR3, as DNA: TGTGCCAGCAGCTTTGGGACAGGTCCCTACGAGCAGTACTTC.

This clone was counted a few times. The chain uses TRBV6-1 and TRBJ1-3, with 7 bases fitting TRBD1. Trimming cost V 4 bases and J 0 bases; bases outside gene matches: 3. Germline values: CDR1 MNHNS, CDR2 SASEGT. This CDR3 region has 15 residues. CDR3 region: CASSGGQSSGNTIYF. CDR3 bases: TGTGCCAGCAGTGGGGGACAGAGCTCTGGAAACACCATATATTTT.

The chain employs TRBV5-5 and TRBJ2-7; no reliable D call. This CDR3 spans 15 amino acids. Germline V gene data show CDR1 as SGHKS and CDR2 as YYEKEE (reference sequence). The V and J ends lost 1 base and 4 bases respectively, with 15 bases between them. CDR3 sequence reads: CASSLSLTDQYEQYF. CDR3 DNA: TGTGCCAGCAGCTTGTCCCTTACAGACCAATACGAGCAGTACTTC.

The chain recombines TRBV11-2 with TRBJ1-2, with a weak D call TRBD1 (5 bases). Per germline, CDR1 SGHAT and CDR2 FQNNGV. This CDR3 region has 15 residues. The V end was cut by 6 bases, the J end by 0 bases, with 14 bases between. CDR3 residues: CASRPVGGPNYGYTF. CDR3 nucleotides: TGTGCCAGCAGACCCGTCGGGGGACCTAACTATGGCTACACCTTC.

The rearrangement joins TRBV4-3 to TRBJ1-4; 8 bases agree with TRBD1. The CDR3 has 16 residues. Losses at the gene ends were 0 bases for V and 6 bases for J; bases not matched to a gene: 6. From germline, CDR1 is LGHNA and CDR2 YSLEER. The CDR3 nucleotides read TGCGCCAGCAGCCAAGATCCTCACAGGGGGTATGAAAAACTGTTTTTT. It specifies CASSQDPHRGYEKLFF.

In this sample, this clone turned up a few times. The chain combines TRBV30 with TRBJ2-7; D perhaps matches TRBD1 (6 bases). The CDR3 loop spans 15 amino acids. Germline V lookup: CDR1 GTSNPN, CDR2 SVGIG (reference sequence). Trimming left V 1 base short and J 2 bases short, with 15 bases between. CDR3 in DNA: TGTGCCTGGAGTGATAGGGGGTGGTTGGCCTACGAGCAGTACTTC. Protein: CAWSDRGWLAYEQYF.

This clone turned up a few times. This chain links TRBV5-4 with TRBJ1-2, with D maybe TRBD1 (6 bases). CDR3 size: 13 residues. The germline V gene has CDR1 SGHNT and CDR2 YYREEE (reference sequence). Trimming left V 5 bases short and J 7 bases short, with 15 bases between. CDR3 in DNA: TGTGCCAGCAGTCCGGACAGCCTAGGTGGCTACACCTTC. Protein sequence: CASSPDSLGGYTF.

CDR3 in DNA: TGTGCCACCAGCAGGGACCCGGACAGCGACTATGGCTACACCTTC. It yields the protein CATSRDPDSDYGYTF. This sequence joins TRBV15 and TRBJ1-2, with D tentatively TRBD1 (6 bases). V lost 3 bases and J 3 bases, leaving 14 bases between the germline ends. Germline V gene sequence: CDR1 LNHNV, CDR2 YYDKDF (reference sequence). The CDR3 is 15 residues long.